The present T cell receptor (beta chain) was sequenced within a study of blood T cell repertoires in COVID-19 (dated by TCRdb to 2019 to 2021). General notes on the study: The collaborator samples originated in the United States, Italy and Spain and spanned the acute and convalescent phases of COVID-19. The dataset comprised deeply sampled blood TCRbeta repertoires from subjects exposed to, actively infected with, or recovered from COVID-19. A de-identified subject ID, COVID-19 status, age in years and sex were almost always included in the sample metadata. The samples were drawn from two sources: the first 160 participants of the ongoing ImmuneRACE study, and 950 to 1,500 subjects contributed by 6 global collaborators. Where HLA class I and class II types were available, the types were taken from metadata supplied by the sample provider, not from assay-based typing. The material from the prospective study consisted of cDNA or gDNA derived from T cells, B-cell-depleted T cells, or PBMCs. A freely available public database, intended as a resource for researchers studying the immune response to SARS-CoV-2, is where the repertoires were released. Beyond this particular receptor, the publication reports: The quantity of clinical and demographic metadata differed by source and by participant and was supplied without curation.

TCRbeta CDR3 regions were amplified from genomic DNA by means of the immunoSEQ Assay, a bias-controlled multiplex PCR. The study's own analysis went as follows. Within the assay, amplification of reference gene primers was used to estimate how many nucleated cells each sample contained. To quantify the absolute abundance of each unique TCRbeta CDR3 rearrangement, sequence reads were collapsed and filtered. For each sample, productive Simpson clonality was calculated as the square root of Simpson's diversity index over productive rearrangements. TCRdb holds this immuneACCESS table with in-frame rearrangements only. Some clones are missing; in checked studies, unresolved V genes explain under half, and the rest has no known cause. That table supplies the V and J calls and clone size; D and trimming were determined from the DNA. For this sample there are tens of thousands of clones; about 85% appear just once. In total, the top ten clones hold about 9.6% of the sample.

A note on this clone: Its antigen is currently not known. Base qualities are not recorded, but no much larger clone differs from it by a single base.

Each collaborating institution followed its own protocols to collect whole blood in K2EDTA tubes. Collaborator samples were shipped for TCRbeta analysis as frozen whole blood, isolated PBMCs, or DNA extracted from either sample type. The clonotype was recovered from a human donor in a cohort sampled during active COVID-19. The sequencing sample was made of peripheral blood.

Read as DNA, the sequence is TGTGCCAGCAGTTCCCCGCGGACTTTTTCTGGAAACACCATATATTTT. Its product reads: CASSSPRTFSGNTIYF. The rearranged segments are TRBV6-6 and TRBJ1-3, with no confidently assigned D gene. Taken from the germline V gene (reference sequence), the CDR1 and CDR2 loops are MNHNY and SVGAGI. Spanning cysteine to phenylalanine, the CDR3 consists of 16 amino acids. The CDR3 DNA has 48 bases and is translated from base 1. A distance of 14 bases separates the germline ends of V and J, which lose 4 bases and 1 base respectively.